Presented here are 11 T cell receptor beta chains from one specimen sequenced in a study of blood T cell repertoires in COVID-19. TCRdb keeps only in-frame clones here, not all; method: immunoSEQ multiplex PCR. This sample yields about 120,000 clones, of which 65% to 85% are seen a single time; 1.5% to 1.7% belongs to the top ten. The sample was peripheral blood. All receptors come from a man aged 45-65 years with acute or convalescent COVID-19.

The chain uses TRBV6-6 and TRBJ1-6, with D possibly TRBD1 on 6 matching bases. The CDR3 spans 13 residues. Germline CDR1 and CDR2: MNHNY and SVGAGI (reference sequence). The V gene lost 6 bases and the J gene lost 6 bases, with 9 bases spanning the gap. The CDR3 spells CASRDSSNSPLHF. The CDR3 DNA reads TGTGCCAGCAGGGACAGTAGTAATTCACCCCTCCACTTT.

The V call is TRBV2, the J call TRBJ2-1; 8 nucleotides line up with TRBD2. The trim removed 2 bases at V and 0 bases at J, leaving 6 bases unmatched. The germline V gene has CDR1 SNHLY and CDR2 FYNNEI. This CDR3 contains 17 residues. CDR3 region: CASSESSGPSSYNEQFF. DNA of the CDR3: TGTGCCAGCAGTGAATCTAGCGGGCCAAGCTCCTACAATGAGCAGTTCTTC.

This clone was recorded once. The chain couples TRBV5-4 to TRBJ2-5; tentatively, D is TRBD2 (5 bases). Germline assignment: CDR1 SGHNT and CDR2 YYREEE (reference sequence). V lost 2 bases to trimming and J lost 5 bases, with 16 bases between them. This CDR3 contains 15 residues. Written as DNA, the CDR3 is TGTGCCAGCAGCTTCCTCCGGGAATACGGGGAGACCCAGTACTTC. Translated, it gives CASSFLREYGETQYF.

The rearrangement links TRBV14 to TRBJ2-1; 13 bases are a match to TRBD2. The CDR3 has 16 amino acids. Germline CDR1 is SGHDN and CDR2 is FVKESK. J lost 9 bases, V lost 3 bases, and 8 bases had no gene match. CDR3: CASSQLTSGGLFEQFF. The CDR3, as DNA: TGTGCCAGCAGCCAGCTGACTAGCGGGGGGTTGTTTGAGCAGTTCTTC.

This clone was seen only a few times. The CDR3 DNA is TGTGCCAGCAGTGGTCGCAGGGGGGTCGATGGCTACACCTTC. Translated: CASSGRRGVDGYTF. The V gene is TRBV2, the J gene TRBJ1-2, with 7 nucleotides matching TRBD1. With V trimmed by 4 bases and J by 6 bases, 8 bases remained unmatched. Germline values: CDR1 SNHLY, CDR2 FYNNEI. The CDR3 sequence is 14 residues long.

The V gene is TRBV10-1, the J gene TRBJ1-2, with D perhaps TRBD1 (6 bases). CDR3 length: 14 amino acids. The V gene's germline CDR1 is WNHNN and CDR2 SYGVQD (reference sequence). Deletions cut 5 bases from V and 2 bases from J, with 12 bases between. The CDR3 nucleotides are TGCGCCAGCAGTCCTGACACAGGGAACTATGGCTACACCTTC. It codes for CASSPDTGNYGYTF.

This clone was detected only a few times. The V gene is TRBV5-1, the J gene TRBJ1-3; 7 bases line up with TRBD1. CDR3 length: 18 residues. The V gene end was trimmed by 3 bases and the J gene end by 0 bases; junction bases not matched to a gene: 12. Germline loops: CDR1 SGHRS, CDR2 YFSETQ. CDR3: CASSYREIGGSSGNTIYF. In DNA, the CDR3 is TGCGCCAGCAGCTATAGGGAAATAGGGGGCAGCTCTGGAAACACCATATATTTT.

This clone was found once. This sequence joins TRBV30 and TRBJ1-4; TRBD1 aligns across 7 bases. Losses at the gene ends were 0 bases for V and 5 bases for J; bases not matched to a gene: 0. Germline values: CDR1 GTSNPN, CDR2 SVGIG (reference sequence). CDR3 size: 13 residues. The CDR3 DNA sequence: TGTGCCTGGAGTGTACAGGGGAATGAAAAACTGTTTTTT. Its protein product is CAWSVQGNEKLFF.

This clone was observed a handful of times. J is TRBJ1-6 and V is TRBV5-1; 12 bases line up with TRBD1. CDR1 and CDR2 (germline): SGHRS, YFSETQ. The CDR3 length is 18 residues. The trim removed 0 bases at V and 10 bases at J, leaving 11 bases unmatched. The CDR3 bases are TGCGCCAGCAGCTTGGTGGGACAGGGGGCTCCCGGCCGGTCACCCCTCCACTTT. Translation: CASSLVGQGAPGRSPLHF. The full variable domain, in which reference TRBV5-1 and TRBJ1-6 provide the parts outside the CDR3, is KAGVTQTPRYLIKTRGQQVTLSCSPISGHRSVSWYQQTPGQGLQFLFEYFSETQRNKGNFPGRFSGRQFSNSRSEMNVSTLELGDSALYLCASSLVGQGAPGRSPLHFGNGTRLTVT.

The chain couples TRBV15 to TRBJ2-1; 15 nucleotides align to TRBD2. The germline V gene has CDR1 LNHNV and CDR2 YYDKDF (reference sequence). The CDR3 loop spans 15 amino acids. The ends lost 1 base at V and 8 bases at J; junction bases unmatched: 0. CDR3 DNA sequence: TGTGCCACCAGCAGAGGGACTAGCGGGGGGGATGAGCAGTTCTTC. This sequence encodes CATSRGTSGGDEQFF.

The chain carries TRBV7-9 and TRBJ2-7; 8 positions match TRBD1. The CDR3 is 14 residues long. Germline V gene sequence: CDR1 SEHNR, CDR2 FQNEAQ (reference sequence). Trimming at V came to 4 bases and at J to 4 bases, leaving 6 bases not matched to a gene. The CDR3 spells CASSSRDRQYEQYF. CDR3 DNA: TGTGCCAGCAGCTCCCGGGACAGGCAATACGAGCAGTACTTC.